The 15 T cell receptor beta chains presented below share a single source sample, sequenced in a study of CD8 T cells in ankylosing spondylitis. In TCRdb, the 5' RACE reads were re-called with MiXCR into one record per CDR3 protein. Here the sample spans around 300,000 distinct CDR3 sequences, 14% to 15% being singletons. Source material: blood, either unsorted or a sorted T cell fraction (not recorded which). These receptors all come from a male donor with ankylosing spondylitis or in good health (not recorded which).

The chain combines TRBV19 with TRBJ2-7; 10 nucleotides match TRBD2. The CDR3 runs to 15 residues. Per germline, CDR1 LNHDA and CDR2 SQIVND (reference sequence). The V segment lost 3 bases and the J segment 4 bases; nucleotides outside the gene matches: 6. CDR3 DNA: TGTGCCAGTAGTATGCCAGGACTAGCGGCTTACGAGCAGTACTTC. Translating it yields CASSMPGLAAYEQYF.

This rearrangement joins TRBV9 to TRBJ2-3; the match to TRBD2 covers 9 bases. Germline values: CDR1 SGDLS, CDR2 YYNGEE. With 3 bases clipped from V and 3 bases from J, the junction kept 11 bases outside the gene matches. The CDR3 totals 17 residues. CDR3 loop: CASSARRERGATDTQYF. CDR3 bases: TGTGCCAGCAGCGCGCGGAGGGAGCGGGGGGCGACAGATACGCAGTATTTT.

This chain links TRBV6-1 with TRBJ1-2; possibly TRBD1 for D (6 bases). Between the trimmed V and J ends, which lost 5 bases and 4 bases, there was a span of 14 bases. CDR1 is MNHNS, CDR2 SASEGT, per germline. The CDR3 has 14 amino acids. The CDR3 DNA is TGTGCCAGCAGTACGACTTCGGACAGCTATGGCTACACCTTC. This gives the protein CASSTTSDSYGYTF.

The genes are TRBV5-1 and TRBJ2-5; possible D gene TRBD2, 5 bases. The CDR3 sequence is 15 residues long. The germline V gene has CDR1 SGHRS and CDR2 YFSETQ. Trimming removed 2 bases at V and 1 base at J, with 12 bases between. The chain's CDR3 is CASSLGLTSQETQYF. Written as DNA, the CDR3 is TGCGCCAGCAGCTTAGGACTCACCTCCCAAGAGACCCAGTACTTC.

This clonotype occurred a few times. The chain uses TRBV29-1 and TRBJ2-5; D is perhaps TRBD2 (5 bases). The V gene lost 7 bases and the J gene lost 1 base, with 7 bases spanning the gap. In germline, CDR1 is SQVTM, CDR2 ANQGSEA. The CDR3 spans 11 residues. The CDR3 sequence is CSASRQETQYF. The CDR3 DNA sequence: TGCAGCGCTAGCCGCCAAGAGACCCAGTACTTC.

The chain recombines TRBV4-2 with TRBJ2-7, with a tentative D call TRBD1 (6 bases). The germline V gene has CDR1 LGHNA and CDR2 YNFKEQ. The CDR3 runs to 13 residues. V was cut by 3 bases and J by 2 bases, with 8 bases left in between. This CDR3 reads CASSQGDTYEQYF. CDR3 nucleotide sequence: TGTGCCAGCAGCCAGGGGGACACCTACGAGCAGTACTTC.

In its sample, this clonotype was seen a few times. The CDR3 reads CSVAASGTTGRYEQYF. The CDR3 region has the DNA TGCAGCGTTGCGGCTAGCGGGACTACCGGCCGATACGAGCAGTACTTC. The chain is built from TRBV29-1 and TRBJ2-7, with TRBD2 matching over 9 bases. Looked up from germline, CDR1 is SQVTM and CDR2 is ANQGSEA. This CDR3 has 16 residues. J gave up 4 bases and V 4 bases, and 14 bases lay outside the gene matches.

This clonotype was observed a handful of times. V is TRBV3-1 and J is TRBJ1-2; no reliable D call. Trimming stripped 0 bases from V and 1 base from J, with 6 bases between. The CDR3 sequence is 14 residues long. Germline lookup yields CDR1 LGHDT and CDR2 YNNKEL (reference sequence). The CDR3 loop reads CASSQDHGNYGYTF. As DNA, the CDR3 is TGTGCCAGCAGCCAAGACCATGGTAACTATGGCTACACCTTC.

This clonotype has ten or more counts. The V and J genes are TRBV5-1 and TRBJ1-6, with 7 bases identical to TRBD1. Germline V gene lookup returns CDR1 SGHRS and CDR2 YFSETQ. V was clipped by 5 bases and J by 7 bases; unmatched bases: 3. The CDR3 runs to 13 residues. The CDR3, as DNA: TGCGCCAGCAGGCAGGGGGGAAATTCACCCCTCCACTTT. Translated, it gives CASRQGGNSPLHF. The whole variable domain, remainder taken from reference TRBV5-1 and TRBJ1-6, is KAGVTQTPRYLIKTRGQQVTLSCSPISGHRSVSWYQQTPGQGLQFLFEYFSETQRNKGNFPGRFSGRQFSNSRSEMNVSTLELGDSALYLCASRQGGNSPLHFGNGTRLTVT.

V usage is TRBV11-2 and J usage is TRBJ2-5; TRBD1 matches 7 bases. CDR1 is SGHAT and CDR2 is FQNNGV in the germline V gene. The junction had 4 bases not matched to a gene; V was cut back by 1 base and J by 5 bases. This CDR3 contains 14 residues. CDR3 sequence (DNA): TGTGCCAGCAGCTTAGGGGACAGATGGGAGACCCAGTACTTC. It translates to CASSLGDRWETQYF.

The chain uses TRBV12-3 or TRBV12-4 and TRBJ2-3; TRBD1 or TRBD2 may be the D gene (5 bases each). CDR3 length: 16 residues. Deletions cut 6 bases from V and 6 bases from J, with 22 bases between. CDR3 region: CASSRPGTGNWDTQYF. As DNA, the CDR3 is TGTGCCAGCAGCCGGCCTGGGACGGGAAATTGGGATACGCAGTATTTT.

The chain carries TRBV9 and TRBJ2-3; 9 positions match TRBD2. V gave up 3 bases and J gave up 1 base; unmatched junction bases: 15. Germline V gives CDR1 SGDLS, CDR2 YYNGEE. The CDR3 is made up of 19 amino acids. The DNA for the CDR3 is TGTGCCAGCAGCGGCGTCGGTAGCGGGGGCCCGACCCGCACAGATACGCAGTATTTT. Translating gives CASSGVGSGGPTRTDTQYF.

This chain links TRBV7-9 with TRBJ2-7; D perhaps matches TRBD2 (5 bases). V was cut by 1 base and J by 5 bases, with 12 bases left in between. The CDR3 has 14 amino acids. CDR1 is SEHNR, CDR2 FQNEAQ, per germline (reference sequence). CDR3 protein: CASSLDLRENEQYF. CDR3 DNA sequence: TGTGCCAGCAGCTTAGACCTAAGGGAGAACGAGCAGTACTTC. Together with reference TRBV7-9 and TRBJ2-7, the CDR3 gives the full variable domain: DTGVSQNPRHKITKRGQNVTFRCDPISEHNRLYWYRQTLGQGPEFLTYFQNEAQLEKSRLLSDRFSAERPKGSFSTLEIQRTEQGDSAMYLCASSLDLRENEQYFGPGTRLTVT.

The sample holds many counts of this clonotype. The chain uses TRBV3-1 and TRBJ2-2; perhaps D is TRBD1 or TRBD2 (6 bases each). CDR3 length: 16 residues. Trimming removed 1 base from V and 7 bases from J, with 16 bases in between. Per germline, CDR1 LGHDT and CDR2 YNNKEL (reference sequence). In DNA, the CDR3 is TGTGCCAGCAGCCAAGTTTCCGGCAGGGGAGGCGGGGAGCTGTTTTTT. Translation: CASSQVSGRGGGELFF.

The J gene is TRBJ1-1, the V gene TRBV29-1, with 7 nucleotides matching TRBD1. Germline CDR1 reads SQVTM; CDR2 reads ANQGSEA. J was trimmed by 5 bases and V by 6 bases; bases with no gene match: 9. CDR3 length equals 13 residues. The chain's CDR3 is CSVNQGEGTEAFF. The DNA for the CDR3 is TGCAGCGTAAATCAGGGGGAAGGGACTGAAGCTTTCTTT. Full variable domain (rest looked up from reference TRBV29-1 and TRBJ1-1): SAVISQKPSRDICQRGTSLTIQCQVDSQVTMMFWYRQQPGQSLTLIATANQGSEATYESGFVIDKFPISRPNLTFSTLTVSNMSPEDSSIYLCSVNQGEGTEAFFGQGTRLTVV.